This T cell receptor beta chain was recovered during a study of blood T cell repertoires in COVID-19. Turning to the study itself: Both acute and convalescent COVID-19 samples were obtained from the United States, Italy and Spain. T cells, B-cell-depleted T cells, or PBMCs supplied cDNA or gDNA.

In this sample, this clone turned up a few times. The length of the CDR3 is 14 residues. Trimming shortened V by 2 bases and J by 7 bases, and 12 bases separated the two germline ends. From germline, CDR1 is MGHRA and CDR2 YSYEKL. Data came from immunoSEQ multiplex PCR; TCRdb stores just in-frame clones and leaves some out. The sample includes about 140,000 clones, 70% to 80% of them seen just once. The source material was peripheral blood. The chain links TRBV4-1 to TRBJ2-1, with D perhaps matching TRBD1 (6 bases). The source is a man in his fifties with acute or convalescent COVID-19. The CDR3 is CASSQLRTENEQFF. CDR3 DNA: TGCGCCAGCAGCCAACTCCGGACAGAGAATGAGCAGTTCTTC.